The present T cell receptor (beta chain) was sequenced within a study of CDR3 diversity in severe acne. Per the germline V gene, CDR1 is KGHSH and CDR2 is LQKENI. V lost 3 bases and J lost 0, with 23 bases in between. The CDR3 length is 19 residues. TCRdb re-analysed the PCR reads in MiXCR, keeping a single row per CDR3 protein. The sample yields approximately 97,000 distinct CDR3 sequences, 45% to 60% seen once. This receptor was identified in a male donor with acne. The chain is built from TRBV18 and TRBJ2-5; tentative D call: TRBD2 (6 bases). Material: blood. CDR3 nucleotides: TGTGCCAGCTCACCTAACCTTGGAGGGTGGGAGCTGAACCAAGAGACCCAGTACTTC. Translated, it gives CASSPNLGGWELNQETQYF.